The source of this T cell receptor beta chain is a study of radiotherapy plus CTLA-4 blockade in lung cancer. Germline V lookup: CDR1 SGHTA, CDR2 FQGNSA. The CDR3 spans 13 residues. Those with chemo-refractory metastatic non-small-cell lung cancer were treated with focal radiation combined with CTLA-4 blockade using ipilimumab. The study, taken as a whole, reports: Among blood TCR repertoires after radiotherapy plus ipilimumab, tumor-derived clones expanded.

Measured with immunoSEQ multiplex PCR; TCRdb has only the in-frame clones, and not every one. In the table there are around 55,000 clones, around 80% of which are singletons. Details on this clone: Antigen specificity is unknown. The junction does not match germline at one end; this may be a read error.

This TCR came from a human donor with non-small cell lung cancer whose response to radiotherapy plus ipilimumab could not be evaluated. The chain uses TRBV7-2 and TRBJ2-7; TRBD1 matches at 7 bases. Sequencing used peripheral blood, obtained from a patient treated with radiotherapy plus ipilimumab. The CDR3 loop is CASSLEQVGTVFF. The CDR3 DNA is TGTGCCAGCAGCTTAGAGCAGGTCGGGACAGTTTTCTTC.